The 29 T cell receptor beta chains below all came from one sample that was sequenced in a study of vaccination and CD4 T cells after COVID-19. No cognate antigen is known for these TCRs. An Oncomine TCR Beta short-read assay was used to sequence the DNA from cultured CD4+ T cells. TCRdb processed the PCR reads anew with MiXCR; each CDR3 protein has one entry. The sample has about 6,500 distinct CDR3 sequences, more than 45% seen once. Treatment defined: roughly 10-day PBMC culture with coronavirus spike peptide pools or control peptides (ViraFEST assay). Pre-COVID-19 pandemic sampling (2011-2018) yielded the unexposed donor's CD4+ T cells. Sample: CD4+ T cells from blood, cultured in vitro. These receptors were collected from a human donor in good health.

The chain employs TRBV7-9 and TRBJ1-3; D is unclear. The V gene's germline CDR1 is SEHNR and CDR2 FQNEAQ (reference sequence). This CDR3 is 11 amino acids long. Trimming pared 5 bases from V and 7 bases from J, leaving 6 bases between. The chain's CDR3 is CASSPGNTIYF. DNA for the CDR3: TGTGCCAGCAGCCCCGGGAACACCATATATTTT.

This clonotype appeared a few times. The chain is built from TRBV24-1 and TRBJ2-1; D not certain. The V gene's germline CDR1 is KGHDR and CDR2 SFDVKD. The CDR3 runs to 11 residues. The V end was cut by 5 bases, the J end by 6 bases, with 4 bases between. This CDR3 reads CATSVSNEQFF. The CDR3 region has the DNA TGTGCCACCAGTGTTAGCAATGAGCAGTTCTTC.

The J gene is TRBJ2-3, the V gene TRBV11-2; 12 nucleotides align to TRBD2. The germline gives CDR1 SGHAT, CDR2 FQNNGV. After removal of 3 bases from V and 5 bases from J, the junction contained 6 bases not matched to a gene. This CDR3 has 16 residues. The CDR3 reads CASSLLAGGSGDTQYF. In nucleotides, the CDR3 is TGTGCCAGCAGCTTGCTAGCGGGAGGGTCGGGAGATACGCAGTATTTT.

The chain is built from TRBV14 and TRBJ2-3, with TRBD2 matching over 7 bases. The V gene's germline CDR1 is SGHDN and CDR2 FVKESK. The CDR3 runs to 14 residues. V trimming: 3 bases; J trimming: 6 bases; junction bases outside the gene matches: 6. The CDR3 sequence is CASSHRDYSDTQYF. The CDR3 nucleotides read TGTGCCAGCAGCCACCGGGACTATTCTGATACGCAGTATTTT.

The rearrangement joins TRBV21-1 to TRBJ1-1. TRBV21-1 is a recognized pseudogene. This CDR3 region has 11 residues. CDR3 loop: CARLVRAEAFF. CDR3 DNA: TGTGCCAGGTTGGTACGGGCTGAAGCTTTCTTT.

The chain links TRBV28 to TRBJ2-3, with D perhaps TRBD1 (5 bases). In germline, CDR1 is MDHEN, CDR2 SYDVKM. Trimming took 0 bases from V and 0 from J, leaving 10 bases between them. CDR3 length: 16 residues. The CDR3 region has the DNA TGTGCCAGCAGTTTATGGGGGAAGGGGAGCACAGATACGCAGTATTTT. This sequence encodes CASSLWGKGSTDTQYF.

This sequence joins TRBV11-2 and TRBJ2-7; no firm D call. In germline, CDR1 is SGHAT, CDR2 FQNNGV. Trimming pared 3 bases from V and 5 bases from J, leaving 8 bases between. This CDR3 region has 12 residues. In nucleotides, the CDR3 is TGTGCCAGCAGCTTTCGGATCGACGAGCAGTACTTC. Protein sequence: CASSFRIDEQYF.

The chain uses TRBV21-1 and TRBJ2-7; the table gives TRBD2 as D, unverified against the DNA. TRBV21-1 is a documented pseudogene. The CDR3 has 15 residues. The CDR3 DNA reads as TGTGCCAGCAGCGAGGGACTAGCGGGCCCCTACGAGCAGTACTTC. Protein sequence: CASSEGLAGPYEQYF.

This chain links TRBV20-1 with TRBJ2-3; D gene uncertain. The CDR3 is made up of 12 amino acids. Trimming stripped 6 bases from V and 3 bases from J, with 10 bases between. Germline V gene lookup returns CDR1 DFQATT and CDR2 SNEGSKA (reference sequence). Here the CDR3 DNA reads TGCAGTGCCTGGCCAGAAACAGATACGCAGTATTTT. It codes for CSAWPETDTQYF.

V gene TRBV6-2 or TRBV6-3 combines with J gene TRBJ2-3, with 10 bases matching TRBD2. This CDR3 spans 21 amino acids. V was pared by 6 bases and J by 1 base, with 22 bases of the junction left unmatched. The germline V gene has CDR1 MNHEY and CDR2 SVGEGT. The CDR3 DNA follows: TGTGCCAGCAGCTCAAGCCCGGGACTAGCGTCTATTCTCCCCGGCACAGATACGCAGTATTTT. Translating it yields CASSSSPGLASILPGTDTQYF.

This rearrangement joins TRBV6-5 to TRBJ2-5; 14 bases agree with TRBD2. Germline V gene data show CDR1 as MNHEY and CDR2 as SVGAGI. The CDR3 sequence is 16 residues long. The V gene end was trimmed by 4 bases and the J gene end by 6 bases; junction bases not matched to a gene: 7. The CDR3 loop is CASSLRLAGGPKTQYF. The DNA for the CDR3 is TGTGCCAGCAGTTTACGACTAGCGGGGGGGCCGAAGACCCAGTACTTC.

The J gene is TRBJ1-5, the V gene TRBV10-1; tentatively, D is TRBD1 (5 bases). Germline CDR1 and CDR2: WNHNN and SYGVQD (reference sequence). The CDR3 length is 14 residues. The ends were cut back, 2 bases at V and 7 bases at J, with 12 bases in the middle. CDR3: CASSEGGSGQPQHF. In nucleotides, the CDR3 is TGCGCCAGCAGTGAGGGGGGTTCAGGGCAGCCCCAGCATTTT.

This clonotype showed up just once. The chain is built from TRBV19 and TRBJ2-3; 9 bases are shared with TRBD2. In germline, CDR1 is LNHDA, CDR2 SQIVND (reference sequence). V lost 10 bases to trimming and J lost 2 bases; unmatched junction nucleotides: 7. The CDR3 runs 14 residues. The CDR3 reads CATQAGGSTDTQYF. The CDR3 DNA reads as TGTGCCACGCAAGCGGGAGGTTCCACAGATACGCAGTATTTT.

This chain uses TRBV6-2 or TRBV6-3 with TRBJ1-1; TRBD1 matches 8 bases. Germline V CDR1 and CDR2: MNHEY, SVGEGT. The CDR3 sequence is 13 residues long. V dropped 5 bases and J dropped 3; count of bases not matched to a gene: 2. CDR3 sequence: CASSKTGDTEAFF. CDR3 DNA: TGTGCCAGCAGTAAGACAGGGGACACTGAAGCTTTCTTT.

This clonotype was counted between two and nine times. V usage is TRBV19 and J usage is TRBJ2-3; TRBD2 aligns across 9 bases. Germline V gene data show CDR1 as LNHDA and CDR2 as SQIVND (reference sequence). The CDR3 is 16 amino acids. V dropped 6 bases and J dropped 3; count of bases not matched to a gene: 10. In nucleotides, the CDR3 is TGTGCCAGTAGCCGAGATAGCGGGAGTGGGACAGATACGCAGTATTTT. It yields the protein CASSRDSGSGTDTQYF.

This rearrangement joins TRBV19 to TRBJ1-2; D uncertain. The germline V and J ends were trimmed by 6 bases and 8 bases, with 13 bases remaining between them. The V gene's germline CDR1 is LNHDA and CDR2 SQIVND (reference sequence). CDR3 size: 12 residues. This chain's CDR3 is CASRPGGVGYTF. In DNA, the CDR3 is TGTGCCAGTAGGCCAGGAGGCGTGGGCTACACCTTC.

V and J are TRBV10-2 and TRBJ1-6, with D maybe TRBD1 (5 bases). The CDR3 spans 16 residues. The V end was cut by 0 bases, the J end by 10 bases, with 16 bases between. Germline V gene data show CDR1 as WSHSY and CDR2 as SAAADI. CDR3 DNA sequence: TGCGCCAGCAGTGAGTCGGGGGGAACAGGAGGATCACCCCTCCACTTT. This translates into CASSESGGTGGSPLHF.

J is TRBJ2-5 and V is TRBV11-3; 14 bases line up with TRBD2. CDR3 size: 15 residues. Trimming cost V 5 bases and J 5 bases; bases outside gene matches: 4. Germline CDR1 SGHNT, CDR2 YENEEA. The DNA for the CDR3 is TGTGCCAGCAGCCCCGGGACTAGCGGGAGTGAGACCCAGTACTTC. Its protein product is CASSPGTSGSETQYF.

CDR3 coding DNA: TGTGCCAGCAGTCTTACAGCGGGGGGCATTTGGGAGCAGTTCTTC. It codes for CASSLTAGGIWEQFF. The chain employs TRBV6-1 and TRBJ2-1, with TRBD2 matching over 9 bases. This CDR3 contains 15 residues. In germline, CDR1 is MNHNS, CDR2 SASEGT. Trimming took 5 bases from V and 10 from J; bases not matched to a gene: 12.

The gene calls are TRBV30 and TRBJ1-1; D uncertain. CDR1 and CDR2 from the germline V gene are GTSNPN and SVGIG (reference sequence). This CDR3 contains 13 residues. The V gene lost 8 bases and the J gene lost 5 bases, with 18 bases spanning the gap. CDR3 nucleotides: TGTGCCGGCCCAAGACTAGGCTCAACTGAAGCTTTCTTT. Translation: CAGPRLGSTEAFF. Based on the CDR3 plus reference TRBV30 and TRBJ1-1, the full variable domain is SQTIHQWPATLVQPVGSPLSLECTVEGTSNPNLYWYRQAAGRGLQLLFYSVGIGQISSEVPQNLSASRPQDRQFILSSKKLLLSDSGFYLCAGPRLGSTEAFFGQGTRLTVV.

The rearrangement links TRBV7-8 to TRBJ1-1; 7 bases map to TRBD1. The CDR3 covers 15 residues. Germline V gene data show CDR1 as SGHVS and CDR2 as FQNEAQ. The V gene end was trimmed by 8 bases and the J gene end by 1 base; junction bases not matched to a gene: 10. In nucleotides, the CDR3 is TGTGCCAGCGCACGGGACAGCGGATGGAACACTGAAGCTTTCTTT. Translated, it gives CASARDSGWNTEAFF. Variable domain in full (rest from reference TRBV7-8 and TRBJ1-1): GAGVSQSPRYKVAKRGQDVALRCDPISGHVSLFWYQQALGQGPEFLTYFQNEAQLDKSGLPSDRFFAERPEGSVSTLKIQRTQQEDSAVYLCASARDSGWNTEAFFGQGTRLTVV.

The genes are TRBV27 and TRBJ2-1; unclear D gene. This CDR3 spans 15 amino acids. Germline assignment: CDR1 MNHEY and CDR2 SMNVEV (reference sequence). V was clipped by 3 bases and J by 0 bases, with 9 bases between them. CDR3 amino acids: CASSFYLGSYNEQFF. In nucleotides, the CDR3 is TGTGCCAGCAGTTTTTATCTGGGCTCCTACAATGAGCAGTTCTTC.

The chain carries TRBV6-2 or TRBV6-3 and TRBJ2-1; D uncertain. This CDR3 contains 12 residues. V was pared by 6 bases and J by 4 bases, with 7 bases between. Germline assignment: CDR1 MNHEY and CDR2 SVGEGT. The CDR3 DNA reads as TGTGCCAGCAGGGCAGGATACAATGAGCAGTTCTTC. This encodes CASRAGYNEQFF.

The gene calls are TRBV19 and TRBJ1-5; no definite D call. In germline, CDR1 is LNHDA, CDR2 SQIVND (reference sequence). This CDR3 is built from 17 residues. V was clipped by 9 bases and J by 0 bases, with 21 bases between them. The CDR3 spells CASQGRPRAYSNQPQHF. CDR3 DNA sequence: TGTGCCAGCCAAGGACGTCCGCGGGCTTATAGCAATCAGCCCCAGCATTTT.

The DNA of the CDR3 is TGTGCCAGCAGTTATAAGGGAGCATCCTCCTTGAACTATGGCTACACCTTC. Translating gives CASSYKGASSLNYGYTF. This chain joins TRBV6-5 and TRBJ1-2; D not resolved. The CDR3 length is 17 residues. Trimming stripped 3 bases from V and 2 bases from J, with 19 bases between. Germline V gene data show CDR1 as MNHEY and CDR2 as SVGAGI.

The V and J genes are TRBV19 and TRBJ2-3; TRBD1 might be the D (5 bases). This CDR3 has 14 amino acids. The germline CDR1 and CDR2 sequences are LNHDA and SQIVND (reference sequence). The V gene lost 7 bases and the J gene lost 2 bases, with 13 bases spanning the gap. The DNA of the CDR3 is TGTGCCAGTAAGGTGAAAGGGGACACAGATACGCAGTATTTT. It codes for CASKVKGDTDTQYF.

The chain joins TRBV7-9 to TRBJ1-4; no clear D. This CDR3 is 14 amino acids long. V lost 1 base and J 5 bases, leaving 8 bases between the germline ends. The germline V gene encodes CDR1 SEHNR and CDR2 FQNEAQ (reference sequence). CDR3 amino acids: CASSLVSGNEKLFF. CDR3 nucleotides: TGTGCCAGCAGCTTAGTTTCGGGGAATGAAAAACTGTTTTTT.

The chain links TRBV2 to TRBJ1-2; 8 nucleotides agree with TRBD1. V was clipped by 7 bases and J by 7 bases; unmatched bases: 8. CDR3 length: 13 residues. The germline V gene has CDR1 SNHLY and CDR2 FYNNEI. The DNA for the CDR3 is TGTGCCAGCACCCGGACAGGGAAGGGTGGCTACACCTTC. This translates into CASTRTGKGGYTF.

The chain joins TRBV28 to TRBJ1-5; possible D gene TRBD1, 6 bases. Germline lookup yields CDR1 MDHEN and CDR2 SYDVKM. The germline V and J ends were trimmed by 3 bases and 6 bases, with 18 bases remaining between them. There are 16 residues in the CDR3. The CDR3 DNA sequence: TGTGCCAGCAGTTTCCCCTCGGGGGGCGGCGGTCAGCCCCAGCATTTT. This codes for CASSFPSGGGGQPQHF.